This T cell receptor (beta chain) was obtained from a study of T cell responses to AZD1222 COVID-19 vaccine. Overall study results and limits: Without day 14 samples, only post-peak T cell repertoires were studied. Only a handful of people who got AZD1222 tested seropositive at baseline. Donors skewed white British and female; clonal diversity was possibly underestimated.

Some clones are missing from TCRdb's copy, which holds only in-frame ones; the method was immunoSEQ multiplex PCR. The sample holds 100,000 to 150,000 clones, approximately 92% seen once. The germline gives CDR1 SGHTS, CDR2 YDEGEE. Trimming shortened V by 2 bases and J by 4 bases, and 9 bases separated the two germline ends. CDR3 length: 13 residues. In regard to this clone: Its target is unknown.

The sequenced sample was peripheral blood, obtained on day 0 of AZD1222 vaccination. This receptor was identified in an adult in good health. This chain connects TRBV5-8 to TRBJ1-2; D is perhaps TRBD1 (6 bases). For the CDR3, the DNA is TGTGCCAGCAGCTTTGACAGGCTCTATGGCTACACCTTC. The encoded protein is CASSFDRLYGYTF.